Listed below are T cell receptor beta chains from one sample, sequenced in a study of cytomegalovirus exposure and HLA in healthy donors. The protocol was immunoSEQ multiplex PCR, while the TCRdb copy is restricted to in-frame clones and leaves out a portion. The table records approximately 200,000 clones, 65% to 75% of them present only once. Sequenced material: PBMCs. The receptor set was obtained from a man between 25 and 39 years old in good health and CMV-seropositive. Each CDR3 is given with its conserved first and last residue. D genes are given only for firm matches. Expanded clones are given a class, and other clones once, few, many or no size at all.

J gene,V gene,D gene,clone size,CDR3 protein,CDR3 DNA
TRBJ2-3,TRBV9,TRBD2,-,CASSVGVSGLTDTQYF,TGTGCCAGCAGCGTAGGGGTTAGCGGGCTCACAGATACGCAGTATTTT
TRBJ1-6,TRBV5-6,-,-,CASSFRGRGLSSPLHF,TGTGCCAGCAGCTTCCGAGGCAGGGGCCTAAGTTCACCCCTCCACTTT
TRBJ1-1,TRBV28,-,-,CASKEGTEAFF,TGTGCCAGCAAAGAGGGCACTGAAGCTTTCTTT
TRBJ1-4,TRBV19,TRBD1,-,CASSNDDRGGEKLFF,TGTGCCAGTAGTAATGACGACAGGGGAGGGGAAAAACTGTTTTTT
TRBJ2-6,TRBV15,-,few,CATSRVPSVLTF,TGTGCCACCAGCAGGGTCCCCAGCGTCCTGACTTTC
TRBJ2-2,TRBV5-1,TRBD2,-,CASSPSGTRTVGELFF,TGCGCCAGCAGCCCCTCCGGGACTAGAACAGTCGGGGAGCTGTTTTTT
TRBJ1-2,TRBV27,TRBD1,few,CASSVTGGDGYTF,TGTGCCAGCAGTGTGACAGGGGGCGACGGCTACACCTTC
TRBJ2-5,TRBV2,TRBD1,once,CASRENRGETQYF,TGTGCCAGCAGGGAGAACAGGGGAGAGACCCAGTACTTC
TRBJ2-6,TRBV19,TRBD1,-,CASRTGANSGANVLTF,TGTGCCAGTCGAACAGGGGCAAACTCTGGGGCCAACGTCCTGACTTTC
TRBJ2-3,TRBV2,TRBD2,-,CASSGLAGGILDTQYF,TGTGCCAGCAGTGGACTAGCGGGGGGGATATTGGATACGCAGTATTTT
TRBJ2-1,TRBV12-5,TRBD2,-,CASRLVAGGTDEQFF,TGTGCTAGTCGTTTAGTAGCGGGAGGTACGGATGAGCAGTTCTTC
TRBJ2-7,TRBV15,-,-,CATSRVASGYEQYF,TGTGCCACCAGCAGAGTTGCCTCCGGCTACGAGCAGTACTTC
TRBJ2-3,TRBV10-3,TRBD2,few,CATGAVPSGTGADTQYF,TGTGCCACCGGGGCCGTTCCTAGCGGGACTGGGGCAGATACGCAGTATTTT
TRBJ2-5,TRBV18,-,few,CASSPLASSQETQYF,TGTGCCAGCTCACCATTGGCTAGCAGCCAAGAGACCCAGTACTTC
TRBJ2-2,TRBV7-3,TRBD2,-,CASSATGGTGELFF,TGTGCCAGCAGTGCGACGGGGGGCACCGGGGAGCTGTTTTTT
TRBJ2-3,TRBV6-5,-,few,CASRLSSTGTDTQYF,TGTGCCAGCAGACTGTCTAGCACTGGTACAGATACGCAGTATTTT
TRBJ2-1,TRBV5-3,-,few,CARSQLGLPPQNEQFF,TGTGCCAGAAGCCAGTTGGGACTCCCTCCCCAAAATGAGCAGTTCTTC
TRBJ1-5,TRBV7-6,-,-,CASSLGSGRGPQPQHF,TGTGCCAGCAGCTTAGGGAGTGGAAGAGGGCCCCAGCCCCAGCATTTT
TRBJ2-7,TRBV4-2,-,-,CASSQDDSYEQYF,TGTGCCAGCAGCCAAGATGATAGCTACGAGCAGTACTTC
TRBJ2-5,TRBV5-1,-,once,CASSLQGGPETQYF,TGCGCCAGCAGCTTACAAGGCGGGCCAGAGACCCAGTACTTC
TRBJ2-3,TRBV21-1,-,few,CASSNEGSGKHRDTQYF,TGTGCCAGCAGCAACGAGGGTAGCGGAAAACATAGGGATACGCAGTATTTT
TRBJ1-2,TRBV7-9,TRBD1,-,CASSKTGTNYGYTF,TGTGCCAGCAGCAAGACAGGGACTAACTATGGCTACACCTTC
TRBJ1-2,TRBV18,-,-,CASSLLGRGEGNGYTF,TGTGCCAGCTCACTCCTGGGCAGGGGTGAGGGCAATGGCTACACCTTC
TRBJ1-2,TRBV6-6,-,-,CASSQQGDGYTF,TGTGCCAGCAGTCAACAAGGAGATGGCTACACCTTC
TRBJ2-3,TRBV19,TRBD1,-,CASTQGRGPDTQYF,TGTGCCAGTACCCAGGGCAGGGGGCCAGATACGCAGTATTTT
TRBJ2-2,TRBV9,-,-,CASSVSLGELFF,TGTGCCAGCAGCGTTTCCCTTGGGGAGCTGTTTTTT
TRBJ1-2,TRBV30,-,-,CAWSIGRGGYTF,TGTGCCTGGAGTATTGGCAGGGGAGGCTACACCTTC
TRBJ1-3,TRBV7-2,TRBD1,-,CASSLVGQGLRNTIYF,TGTGCCAGCAGCTTAGTGGGACAGGGTCTAAGAAACACCATATATTTT
TRBJ2-5,TRBV6-1,-,once,CASSPPGTQETQYF,TGTGCCAGCAGTCCCCCCGGGACTCAAGAGACCCAGTACTTC
TRBJ2-1,TRBV4-1,TRBD2,-,CASSQAPQRGYNEQFF,TGCGCCAGCAGCCAAGCTCCCCAGCGGGGATACAATGAGCAGTTCTTC
TRBJ2-5,TRBV6-5,-,-,CASSMSSQETQYF,TGTGCCAGCAGCATGAGTAGCCAAGAGACCCAGTACTTC
TRBJ2-7,TRBV28,-,-,CASSFGPNYEQYF,TGTGCCAGCAGTTTTGGGCCCAACTACGAGCAGTACTTC
TRBJ1-5,TRBV7-8,-,-,CASSSRESNQPQHF,TGTGCCAGCAGCTCCCGGGAGAGCAATCAGCCCCAGCATTTT
TRBJ2-3,TRBV20-1,TRBD2,-,CSARTSGTQYF,TGCAGTGCTAGGACTAGCGGGACGCAGTATTTT
TRBJ2-1,TRBV4-3,-,-,CASGFSPNDDEQFF,TGCGCCAGCGGATTTAGCCCCAACGACGATGAGCAGTTCTTC
TRBJ2-7,TRBV4-1,-,once,CASSRTRGASYEQYF,TGCGCCAGCAGCCGCACCAGGGGTGCTTCGTACGAGCAGTACTTC
TRBJ2-3,TRBV6-5,TRBD2,-,CASSYSSGGRTDTQYF,TGTGCCAGCAGTTACTCTAGCGGGGGGCGCACAGATACGCAGTATTTT
TRBJ1-2,TRBV10-3,-,-,CAISESWGQGGYGYTF,TGTGCCATCAGTGAGTCCTGGGGGCAAGGAGGATATGGCTACACCTTC
TRBJ2-7,TRBV5-4,-,-,CASSLEPGYEQYF,TGTGCCAGCAGCTTGGAGCCGGGTTACGAGCAGTACTTC
TRBJ2-1,TRBV19,-,-,CASRRTVSSYNEQFF,TGTGCCAGTAGAAGGACAGTAAGCTCCTACAATGAGCAGTTCTTC
TRBJ2-1,TRBV7-2,-,once,CASTLTPSSYNEQFF,TGTGCCAGCACCTTGACTCCATCATCATACAATGAGCAGTTCTTC
TRBJ2-5,TRBV5-6,TRBD2,-,CASSLGLAGGRHF,TGTGCCAGCAGCTTGGGACTAGCGGGAGGGAGGCACTTC
TRBJ2-7,TRBV6-1,TRBD2,-,CASRRTSGAYEQYF,TGTGCCAGCCGACGGACTAGCGGAGCCTACGAGCAGTACTTC